The table lists the clone carrying this T cell receptor beta chain with a few counts. What it binds is not known. TCRdb re-analysed the RACE reads in MiXCR, keeping a single row per CDR3 protein. Altogether about 98,000 distinct CDR3 sequences are present, approximately 10% being singletons, with the ten largest covering about 3%. The data are from a study of human T cells and chemical hapten exposure. Overall study findings and caveats: Significantly more large CDR3 similarity clusters were formed by expanded TCRs than by controls.

The time point is: pre-sensitization, week 0. The treatment was: therapeutic diphenylcyclopropenone sensitization with weekly scalp DPC. V shed 4 bases and J 5 bases; nucleotides not matched to a gene: 5. Per germline, CDR1 SNHLY and CDR2 FYNNEI. This CDR3 region has 15 residues. The source is a woman between 55 and 75 years old with alopecia areata. Some clones in this sample may be carry-over from other donors' samples. V is TRBV2 and J is TRBJ2-1; 10 nucleotides line up with TRBD2. The sample was whole blood, taken in connection with sensitization to the hapten diphenylcyclopropenone (DPC). The CDR3 loop is CASSVSGGADNEQFF. The CDR3 DNA follows: TGTGCCAGCAGTGTCAGCGGGGGGGCTGACAATGAGCAGTTCTTC.